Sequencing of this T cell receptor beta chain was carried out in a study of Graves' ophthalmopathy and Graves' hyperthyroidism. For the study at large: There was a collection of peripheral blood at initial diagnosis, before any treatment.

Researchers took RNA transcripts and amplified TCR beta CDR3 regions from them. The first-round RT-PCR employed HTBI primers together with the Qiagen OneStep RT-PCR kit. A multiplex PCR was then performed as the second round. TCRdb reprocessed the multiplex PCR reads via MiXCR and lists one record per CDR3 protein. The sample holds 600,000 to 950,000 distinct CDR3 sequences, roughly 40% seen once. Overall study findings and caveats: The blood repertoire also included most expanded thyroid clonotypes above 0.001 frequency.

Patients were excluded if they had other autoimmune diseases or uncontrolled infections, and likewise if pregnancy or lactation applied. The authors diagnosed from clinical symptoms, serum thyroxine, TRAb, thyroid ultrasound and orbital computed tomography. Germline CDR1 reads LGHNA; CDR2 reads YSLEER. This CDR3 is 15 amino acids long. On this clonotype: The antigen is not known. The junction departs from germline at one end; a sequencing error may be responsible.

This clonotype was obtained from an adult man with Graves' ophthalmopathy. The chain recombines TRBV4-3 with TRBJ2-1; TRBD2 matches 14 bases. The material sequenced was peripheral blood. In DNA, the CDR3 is TGCGCCAGCAGCTTGGGACTAGCGGGGGTGGATGAGCAGTGCTTC. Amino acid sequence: CASSLGLAGVDEQCF.